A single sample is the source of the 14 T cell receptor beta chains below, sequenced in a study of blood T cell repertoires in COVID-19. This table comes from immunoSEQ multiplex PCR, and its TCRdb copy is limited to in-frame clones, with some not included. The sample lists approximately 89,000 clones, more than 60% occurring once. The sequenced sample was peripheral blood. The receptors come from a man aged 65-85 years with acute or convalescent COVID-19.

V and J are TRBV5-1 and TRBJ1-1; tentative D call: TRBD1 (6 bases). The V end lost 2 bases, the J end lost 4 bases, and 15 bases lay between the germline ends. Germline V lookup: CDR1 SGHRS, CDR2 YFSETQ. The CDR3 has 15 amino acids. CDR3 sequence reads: CASSLYGGQGTEAFF. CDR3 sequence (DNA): TGCGCCAGCAGCTTATACGGGGGGCAGGGCACTGAAGCTTTCTTT. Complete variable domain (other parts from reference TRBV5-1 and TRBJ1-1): KAGVTQTPRYLIKTRGQQVTLSCSPISGHRSVSWYQQTPGQGLQFLFEYFSETQRNKGNFPGRFSGRQFSNSRSEMNVSTLELGDSALYLCASSLYGGQGTEAFFGQGTRLTVV.

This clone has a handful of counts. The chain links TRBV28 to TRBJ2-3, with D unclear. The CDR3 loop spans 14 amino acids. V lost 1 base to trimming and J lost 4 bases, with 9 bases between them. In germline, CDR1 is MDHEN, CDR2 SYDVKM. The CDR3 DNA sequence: TGTGCCAGCAGTTTATCCGGGTCGCCAGATACGCAGTATTTT. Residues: CASSLSGSPDTQYF.

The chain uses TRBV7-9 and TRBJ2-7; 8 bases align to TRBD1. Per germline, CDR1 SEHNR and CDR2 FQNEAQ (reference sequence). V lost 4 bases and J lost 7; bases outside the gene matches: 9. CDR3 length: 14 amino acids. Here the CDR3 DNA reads TGTGCCAGCAGCTCAGGACAGGGTGTCTTGGAGCAGTACTTC. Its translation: CASSSGQGVLEQYF.

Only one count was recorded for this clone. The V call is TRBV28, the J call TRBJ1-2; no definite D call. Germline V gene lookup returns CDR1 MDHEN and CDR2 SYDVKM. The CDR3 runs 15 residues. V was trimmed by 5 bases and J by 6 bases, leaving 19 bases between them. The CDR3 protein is CASSPPLGSRNGYTF. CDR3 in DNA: TGTGCCAGCAGTCCCCCCCTGGGTTCCAGGAATGGCTACACCTTC.

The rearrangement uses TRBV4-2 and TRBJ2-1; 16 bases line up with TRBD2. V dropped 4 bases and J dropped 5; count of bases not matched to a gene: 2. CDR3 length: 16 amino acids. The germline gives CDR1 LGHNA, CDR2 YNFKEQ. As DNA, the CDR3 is TGTGCCAGCAGCCGCGGGACTAGCGGGAGGGACAATGAGCAGTTCTTC. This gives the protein CASSRGTSGRDNEQFF.

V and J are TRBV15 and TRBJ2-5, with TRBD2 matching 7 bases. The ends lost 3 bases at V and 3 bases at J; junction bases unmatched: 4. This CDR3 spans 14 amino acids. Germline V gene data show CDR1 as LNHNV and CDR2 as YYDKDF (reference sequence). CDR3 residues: CATSSYGGKETQYF. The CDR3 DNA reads TGTGCCACCAGCAGTTACGGGGGGAAAGAGACCCAGTACTTC.

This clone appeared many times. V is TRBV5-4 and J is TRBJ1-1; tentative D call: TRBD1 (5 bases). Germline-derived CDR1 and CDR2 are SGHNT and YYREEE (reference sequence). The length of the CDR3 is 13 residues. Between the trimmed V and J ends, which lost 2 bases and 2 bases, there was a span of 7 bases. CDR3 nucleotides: TGTGCCAGCAGCTTAAGGACAAACACTGAAGCTTTCTTT. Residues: CASSLRTNTEAFF.

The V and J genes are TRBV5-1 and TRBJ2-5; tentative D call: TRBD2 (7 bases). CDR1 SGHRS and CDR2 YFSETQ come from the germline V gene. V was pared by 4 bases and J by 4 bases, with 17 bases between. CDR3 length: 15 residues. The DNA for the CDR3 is TGCGCCAGCAGCCCGGAGGGGGGGAAGGTAGAGACCCAGTACTTC. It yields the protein CASSPEGGKVETQYF. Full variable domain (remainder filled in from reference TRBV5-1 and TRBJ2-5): KAGVTQTPRYLIKTRGQQVTLSCSPISGHRSVSWYQQTPGQGLQFLFEYFSETQRNKGNFPGRFSGRQFSNSRSEMNVSTLELGDSALYLCASSPEGGKVETQYFGPGTRLLVL.

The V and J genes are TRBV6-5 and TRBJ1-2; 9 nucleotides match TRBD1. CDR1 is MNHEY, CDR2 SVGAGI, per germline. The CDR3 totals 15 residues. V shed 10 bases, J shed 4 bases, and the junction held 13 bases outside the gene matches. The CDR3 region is CATNEQGQGSYGYTF. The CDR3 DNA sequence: TGTGCCACCAACGAACAGGGACAGGGTTCCTATGGCTACACCTTC.

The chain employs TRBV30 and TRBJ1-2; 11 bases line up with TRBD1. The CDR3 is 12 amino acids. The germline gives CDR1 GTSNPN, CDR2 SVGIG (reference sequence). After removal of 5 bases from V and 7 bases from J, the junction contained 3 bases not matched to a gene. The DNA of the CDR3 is TGTGCCTGGCCAGGGACAGGGGGTGGCTACACCTTC. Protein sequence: CAWPGTGGGYTF. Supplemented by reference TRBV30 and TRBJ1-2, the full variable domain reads SQTIHQWPATLVQPVGSPLSLECTVEGTSNPNLYWYRQAAGRGLQLLFYSVGIGQISSEVPQNLSASRPQDRQFILSSKKLLLSDSGFYLCAWPGTGGGYTFGSGTRLTVV.

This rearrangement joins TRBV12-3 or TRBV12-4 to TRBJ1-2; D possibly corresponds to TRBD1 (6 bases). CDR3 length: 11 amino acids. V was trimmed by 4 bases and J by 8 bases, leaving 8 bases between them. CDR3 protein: CASSSGVGYTF. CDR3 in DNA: TGTGCCAGCAGTTCAGGGGTCGGCTACACCTTC.

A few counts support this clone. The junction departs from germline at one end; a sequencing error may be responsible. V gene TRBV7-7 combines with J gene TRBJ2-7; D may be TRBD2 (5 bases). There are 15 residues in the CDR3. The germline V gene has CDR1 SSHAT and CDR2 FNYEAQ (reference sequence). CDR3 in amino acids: CASSLDAGELYEQYF. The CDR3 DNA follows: TGTGCTAGCAGCTTAGATGCCGGGGAGCTCTACGAGCAGTACTTC.

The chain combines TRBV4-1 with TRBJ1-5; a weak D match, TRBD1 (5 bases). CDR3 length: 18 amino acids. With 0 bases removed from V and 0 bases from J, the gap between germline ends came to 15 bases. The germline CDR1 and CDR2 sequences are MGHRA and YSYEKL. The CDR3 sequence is CASSQDGGFRLSNQPQHF. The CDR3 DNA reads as TGCGCCAGCAGCCAAGATGGGGGGTTTCGCCTTAGCAATCAGCCCCAGCATTTT.

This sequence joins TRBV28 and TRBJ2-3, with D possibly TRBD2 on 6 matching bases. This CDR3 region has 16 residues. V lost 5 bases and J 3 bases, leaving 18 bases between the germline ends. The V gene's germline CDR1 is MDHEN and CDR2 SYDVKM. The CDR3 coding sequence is TGTGCCAGCAGTATGGTTTTCGGGAGTGGGACAGATACGCAGTATTTT. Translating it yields CASSMVFGSGTDTQYF.